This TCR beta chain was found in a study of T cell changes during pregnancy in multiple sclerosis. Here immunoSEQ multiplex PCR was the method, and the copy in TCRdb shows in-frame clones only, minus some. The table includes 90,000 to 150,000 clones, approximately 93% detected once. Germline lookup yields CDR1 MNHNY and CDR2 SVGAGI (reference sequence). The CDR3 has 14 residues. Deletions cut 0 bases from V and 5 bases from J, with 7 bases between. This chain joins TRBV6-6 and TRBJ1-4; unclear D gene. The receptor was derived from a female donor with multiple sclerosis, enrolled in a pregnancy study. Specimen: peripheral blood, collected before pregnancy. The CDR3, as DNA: TGTGCCAGCAGTTACTCCGGCGGGAATGAAAAACTGTTTTTT. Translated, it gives CASSYSGGNEKLFF.